What follows are 14 T cell receptor beta chains derived from one specimen sequenced in a study of blood T cell repertoires in COVID-19. Clones were sequenced by immunoSEQ multiplex PCR, and TCRdb holds only the in-frame ones, with some missing. The sample lists under 250,000 clones, about 85% occurring once. Sequencing input: peripheral blood. The source of these receptors is a man over 45 who had recovered from COVID-19.

This chain joins TRBV7-9 and TRBJ1-1; no reliable D call. V shed 3 bases and J shed 5 bases, with 13 bases lying between them. CDR3 length: 14 residues. CDR1 is SEHNR and CDR2 is FQNEAQ in the germline V gene (reference sequence). In DNA form, the CDR3 reads TGTGCCAGCAGCTTGATGGGAGTAGGGACTGAAGCTTTCTTT. Translating gives CASSLMGVGTEAFF.

V and J are TRBV7-9 and TRBJ1-2; no firm D call. The V gene lost 5 bases and the J gene lost 7 bases, with 17 bases spanning the gap. Germline V gene lookup returns CDR1 SEHNR and CDR2 FQNEAQ (reference sequence). The CDR3 length is 14 residues. The CDR3 DNA follows: TGTGCCAGCAGCCCGGCGGTGGAAACTCGTGGCTACACCTTC. It translates to CASSPAVETRGYTF.

The J gene is TRBJ2-2, the V gene TRBV2, with D perhaps TRBD1 (6 bases). Trimming stripped 7 bases from V and 1 base from J, with 16 bases between. CDR1 and CDR2 from the germline V gene are SNHLY and FYNNEI. The CDR3 spans 16 residues. In nucleotides, the CDR3 is TGTGCCAGCAATAGCCGACAGGACCTGAACACCGGGGAGCTGTTTTTT. This codes for CASNSRQDLNTGELFF.

V and J are TRBV24-1 and TRBJ2-5, with TRBD1 as a possible D gene (8 bases). Germline loops: CDR1 KGHDR, CDR2 SFDVKD. V shed 8 bases and J shed 8 bases, with 17 bases lying between them. The CDR3 is 13 residues long. The CDR3 DNA reads as TGTGCCACCAAGGACAGGGAGGGTGATACCCAGTACTTC. Protein: CATKDREGDTQYF.

Here the CDR3 DNA reads TGTGCCTGGAGTGTACGTAGCGGGAGTCTCGAGACCCAGTACTTC. Translated: CAWSVRSGSLETQYF. The J gene is TRBJ2-5, the V gene TRBV30; 9 nucleotides align to TRBD2. The V and J ends lost 0 bases and 5 bases, in that order; junction bases with no gene match: 7. This CDR3 is built from 15 residues. Germline assignment: CDR1 GTSNPN and CDR2 SVGIG (reference sequence).

This chain joins TRBV4-2 and TRBJ2-2; TRBD2 aligns across 13 bases. The CDR3 spans 16 residues. Germline values: CDR1 LGHNA, CDR2 YNFKEQ. Germline trimming cut 4 bases from V and 4 bases from J; bases unmatched to any gene: 3. The DNA for the CDR3 is TGTGCCAGCAGCCCGAGGACTAGCGGGGGCACCGGGGAGCTGTTTTTT. Translated, it gives CASSPRTSGGTGELFF.

The chain recombines TRBV10-1 with TRBJ1-2; tentative D call: TRBD1 (6 bases). The CDR3 is 13 amino acids. Germline assignment: CDR1 WNHNN and CDR2 SYGVQD (reference sequence). V lost 0 bases and J lost 5, with 7 bases in between. CDR3 DNA sequence: TGCGCCAGCAGTGAGTCAACAGGGTATGGCTACACCTTC. The encoded protein is CASSESTGYGYTF.

Only a few counts were recorded for this clone. The rearrangement links TRBV6-5 to TRBJ2-2; D is uncertain. This CDR3 is 14 amino acids long. The V end lost 3 bases, the J end lost 1 base, and 6 bases lay between the germline ends. Germline V CDR1 and CDR2: MNHEY, SVGAGI. DNA for the CDR3: TGTGCCAGCAGTTATTATCGGAACACCGGGGAGCTGTTTTTT. Amino acid sequence: CASSYYRNTGELFF.

The rearrangement joins TRBV7-9 to TRBJ2-7; D possibly corresponds to TRBD2 (5 bases). This CDR3 contains 14 residues. V gave up 4 bases and J gave up 2 bases, with 12 bases separating them. Germline assignment: CDR1 SEHNR and CDR2 FQNEAQ (reference sequence). The CDR3 sequence is CASSSGSLAYEQYF. The CDR3 coding sequence is TGTGCCAGCAGCTCTGGGAGTCTGGCCTACGAGCAGTACTTC.

The chain carries TRBV9 and TRBJ2-7; no definite D call. The V and J ends lost 0 bases and 6 bases respectively, with 16 bases between them. The CDR3 has 15 amino acids. Germline V gene data show CDR1 as SGDLS and CDR2 as YYNGEE. The chain's CDR3 is CASSVGVLSNAEQYF. In nucleotides, the CDR3 is TGTGCCAGCAGCGTAGGGGTTCTTAGCAATGCCGAGCAGTACTTC. The full variable domain, with the rest looked up from reference TRBV9 and TRBJ2-7, is DSGVTQTPKHLITATGQRVTLRCSPRSGDLSVYWYQQSLDQGLQFLIQYYNGEERAKGNILERFSAQQFPDLHSELNLSSLELGDSALYFCASSVGVLSNAEQYFGPGTRLTVT.

The chain is built from TRBV6-5 and TRBJ1-1, with D maybe TRBD1 (6 bases). CDR1 and CDR2 from the germline V gene are MNHEY and SVGAGI. This CDR3 contains 13 residues. Between the trimmed V and J ends, which lost 6 bases and 4 bases, there was a span of 12 bases. The CDR3 spells CASRLDRSTEAFF. Written as DNA, the CDR3 is TGTGCCAGCAGGCTAGACAGGAGCACTGAAGCTTTCTTT.

This clone was observed a few times. The V call is TRBV6-5, the J call TRBJ2-3, with 7 bases matching TRBD1. Trimming at V came to 5 bases and at J to 5 bases, leaving 4 bases not matched to a gene. The CDR3 runs to 13 residues. CDR1 and CDR2 (germline): MNHEY, SVGAGI. In nucleotides, the CDR3 is TGTGCCAGCAGTAGACAGGGAATAGATACGCAGTATTTT. Its translation is CASSRQGIDTQYF.

This chain joins TRBV27 and TRBJ2-7; 7 bases align to TRBD2. Germline CDR1 is MNHEY and CDR2 is SMNVEV (reference sequence). The CDR3 is 16 residues long. J lost 4 bases, V lost 2 bases, and 11 bases had no gene match. CDR3 loop: CASSLGASGTSYEQYF. CDR3 in DNA: TGTGCCAGCAGTTTAGGGGCTAGCGGTACCTCGTACGAGCAGTACTTC.

The CDR3 DNA reads TGTGCCAGTAGTATAGTCAGGAACAATGAGCAGTTCTTC. Its protein product is CASSIVRNNEQFF. V is TRBV19 and J is TRBJ2-1; D call uncertain. The CDR3 totals 13 residues. V shed 1 base and J shed 5 bases, with 6 bases lying between them. CDR1 is LNHDA, CDR2 SQIVND, per germline (reference sequence).